Each of the 19 T cell receptor beta chains below was sequenced from the same sample in a study of early T cells in non-severe SARS-CoV-2 infection (dated by TCRdb to the early 2020s). The library relied on 5' RACE. Sequencing instrument: NextSeq 500. TCRdb redid the processing of the public reads, applying fastp at Q25 and MiXCR, and retained in-frame beta chains. Rows with a matching CDR3 protein are joined into one entry that keeps the most common DNA and genes. The sample data list tens of thousands of distinct CDR3 sequences, and 14% to 15% of these were observed just once. The ten largest clones represent around 5.1% of the sample. Input material: whole blood. All receptors come from an adult who was a healthcare worker with PCR-confirmed SARS-CoV-2 infection or an uninfected control (not recorded which).

This clonotype was observed a few times. The chain carries TRBV7-9 and TRBJ2-5, with TRBD2 as a possible D gene (5 bases). V was shortened by 3 bases and J by 1 base, with 12 bases between the two germline ends. The CDR3 is 15 residues long. Germline V gives CDR1 SEHNR, CDR2 FQNEAQ (reference sequence). CDR3 in DNA: TGTGCCAGCAGCTTGCCCAGAGCGGCCCAAGAGACCCAGTACTTC. This encodes CASSLPRAAQETQYF.

The V gene is TRBV28, the J gene TRBJ2-7, with D hard to call. The germline V gene encodes CDR1 MDHEN and CDR2 SYDVKM. Trimming took off 3 bases at V and 3 bases at J, with 15 bases between the two ends. The CDR3 is made up of 15 amino acids. The CDR3 DNA reads as TGTGCCAGCAGTTTTGCGCCAAGCGTCGGCTACGAGCAGTACTTC. Translation gives CASSFAPSVGYEQYF. Full variable domain (remainder filled in from reference TRBV28 and TRBJ2-7): DVKVTQSSRYLVKRTGEKVFLECVQDMDHENMFWYRQDPGLGLRLIYFSYDVKMKEKGDIPEGYSVSREKKERFSLILESASTNQTSMYLCASSFAPSVGYEQYFGPGTRLTVT.

The gene calls are TRBV28 and TRBJ2-7, with 8 bases fitting TRBD2. V shed 5 bases and J 1 base; nucleotides not matched to a gene: 4. Germline lookup yields CDR1 MDHEN and CDR2 SYDVKM. There are 14 residues in the CDR3. CDR3 amino acids: CASSPGGGSYEQYF. CDR3 coding DNA: TGTGCCAGCAGTCCCGGGGGGGGGTCCTACGAGCAGTACTTC.

V is TRBV28 and J is TRBJ2-7; tentative D call: TRBD1 (5 bases). Germline V gene sequence: CDR1 MDHEN, CDR2 SYDVKM. This CDR3 contains 12 residues. V dropped 5 bases and J dropped 2 bases, with 7 bases sitting between them. CDR3 region: CASSVGPYEQYF. The DNA of the CDR3 is TGTGCCAGCAGTGTGGGGCCCTACGAGCAGTACTTC.

The chain links TRBV25-1 to TRBJ2-4; D is undetermined. V was trimmed by 5 bases and J by 8 bases, leaving 13 bases between them. Germline V gene sequence: CDR1 MGHDK, CDR2 SYGVNS. This CDR3 spans 13 amino acids. The DNA of the CDR3 is TGTGCCAGCAGTTCTGGGTGGGTGGACATTCAGTACTTC. Protein product: CASSSGWVDIQYF. The variable domain in full, completed from reference TRBV25-1 and TRBJ2-4, reads EADIYQTPRYLVIGTGKKITLECSQTMGHDKMYWYQQDPGMELHLIHYSYGVNSTEKGDLSSESTVSRIRTEHFPLTLESARPSHTSQYLCASSSGWVDIQYFGAGTRLSVL.

This clonotype was seen more than once but under ten times. The genes are TRBV5-1 and TRBJ1-1, with 11 bases lining up with TRBD1. V shed 6 bases and J 4 bases; nucleotides not matched to a gene: 8. CDR1 and CDR2 (germline): SGHRS, YFSETQ. The CDR3 loop spans 15 amino acids. CDR3 DNA: TGCGCCAGCAATTCATGGGACAGGGGGGCCACTGAAGCTTTCTTT. It encodes CASNSWDRGATEAFF.

This chain connects TRBV5-1 to TRBJ2-7; D is perhaps TRBD1 (5 bases). CDR1 is SGHRS and CDR2 is YFSETQ in the germline V gene. V was trimmed by 7 bases and J by 3 bases, leaving 11 bases between them. The CDR3 consists of 12 residues. The CDR3 DNA reads as TGCGCCAGCGGCGACAGATTCTACGAGCAGTACTTC. It translates to CASGDRFYEQYF.

This clonotype has only a few counts. This sequence joins TRBV5-4 and TRBJ2-7; maybe TRBD2 (6 bases). From germline, CDR1 is SGHNT and CDR2 YYREEE (reference sequence). The ends were cut back, 4 bases at V and 3 bases at J, with 17 bases in the middle. The CDR3 length is 15 residues. The CDR3 DNA is TGTGCCAGCAGCAAGGCCGGGAGCGATCACTACGAGCAGTACTTC. Encoded protein: CASSKAGSDHYEQYF. The complete variable domain, with remaining parts taken from reference TRBV5-4 and TRBJ2-7, reads ETGVTQSPTHLIKTRGQQVTLRCSSQSGHNTVSWYQQALGQGPQFIFQYYREEENGRGNFPPRFSGLQFPNYSSELNVNALELDDSALYLCASSKAGSDHYEQYFGPGTRLTVT.

This clonotype was recorded many times. V gene TRBV5-6 combines with J gene TRBJ2-7; D is unclear. The CDR3 is 14 residues long. Per the germline V gene, CDR1 is SGHDT and CDR2 is YYEEEE. V gave up 0 bases and J gave up 2 bases, with 9 bases separating them. CDR3 loop: CASSLAGQPYEQYF. CDR3 DNA sequence: TGTGCCAGCAGCTTGGCGGGCCAGCCCTACGAGCAGTACTTC.

This clonotype was detected ten times or more. This chain connects TRBV28 to TRBJ2-6; no clear D gene. From germline, CDR1 is MDHEN and CDR2 SYDVKM. This CDR3 contains 14 residues. The V and J ends lost 6 bases and 2 bases respectively, with 8 bases between them. CDR3 protein: CASSLTTGANVLTF. The CDR3, as DNA: TGTGCCAGCAGCCTAACGACTGGGGCCAACGTCCTGACTTTC.

This clonotype was observed a handful of times. V is TRBV29-1 and J is TRBJ1-2, with 9 bases identical to TRBD1. CDR1 and CDR2 from the germline V gene are SQVTM and ANQGSEA. The trim removed 5 bases at V and 5 bases at J, leaving 9 bases unmatched. This CDR3 contains 14 residues. In DNA, the CDR3 is TGCAGCGTTACAGGGGGCGCAAATAGTTATGGCTACACCTTC. Translated, it gives CSVTGGANSYGYTF.

A remark on this clonotype: The junction differs from germline at one of its ends, possibly a read error. The CDR3 bases are TGTGCCAGCAGCTTAGCGCAAAGCGGGAGGCCCCTTTTC. It codes for CASSLAQSGRPLF. This chain joins TRBV7-2 and TRBJ2-1, with 9 nucleotides matching TRBD2. CDR1 SGHTA and CDR2 FQGNSA come from the germline V gene. CDR3 size: 13 residues. Supplemented by reference TRBV7-2 and TRBJ2-1, the full variable domain reads GAGVSQSPSNKVTEKGKDVELRCDPISGHTALYWYRQSLGQGLEFLIYFQGNSAPDKSGLPSDRFSAERTGGSVSTLTIQRTQQEDSAVYLCASSLAQSGRPLFGPGTRLTVL.

Here the CDR3 reads CASSYFGSLYYTQYF. CDR3 sequence (DNA): TGTGCCAGCAGTTACTTCGGCAGCCTTTATTATACGCAGTATTTT. V gene TRBV6-5 combines with J gene TRBJ2-3; D is undetermined. Trimming took off 1 base at V and 7 bases at J, with 15 bases between the two ends. Germline-derived CDR1 and CDR2 are MNHEY and SVGAGI. This CDR3 has 15 amino acids.

This chain connects TRBV7-9 to TRBJ2-5; D is ambiguous. The CDR3 covers 12 residues. Germline V gene lookup returns CDR1 SEHNR and CDR2 FQNEAQ (reference sequence). V was clipped by 3 bases and J by 1 base, with 3 bases between them. The CDR3 nucleotides are TGTGCCAGCAGCTTGACCCAAGAGACCCAGTACTTC. Amino acid sequence: CASSLTQETQYF.

This chain uses TRBV28 with TRBJ1-2, with D hard to call. Trimming removed 6 bases from V and 1 base from J, with 21 bases in between. This CDR3 spans 17 amino acids. Per germline, CDR1 MDHEN and CDR2 SYDVKM. CDR3 residues: CASSMASTPSNNYGYTF. DNA for the CDR3: TGTGCCAGCAGCATGGCCTCGACACCCTCAAATAACTATGGCTACACCTTC.

The sample holds a few counts of this clonotype. The rearrangement uses TRBV5-1 and TRBJ2-1; D unresolved. The CDR3 runs to 14 residues. Germline V gene sequence: CDR1 SGHRS, CDR2 YFSETQ. V lost 0 bases to trimming and J lost 8 bases, with 12 bases between them. CDR3 nucleotides: TGCGCCAGCAGCTTGGGGCCGTCCTCTGATGAGCAGTTCTTC. As protein: CASSLGPSSDEQFF.

In this sample, this clonotype turned up a few times. The chain is built from TRBV28 and TRBJ1-1; TRBD1 might be the D (5 bases). The germline CDR1 and CDR2 sequences are MDHEN and SYDVKM. CDR3 length: 12 residues. V dropped 6 bases and J dropped 4 bases, with 9 bases sitting between them. CDR3 nucleotides: TGTGCCAGCAGACCCGGGGGCACTGAAGCTTTCTTT. Its protein is CASRPGGTEAFF. Looking up the rest from reference TRBV28 and TRBJ1-1 gives the full variable domain: DVKVTQSSRYLVKRTGEKVFLECVQDMDHENMFWYRQDPGLGLRLIYFSYDVKMKEKGDIPEGYSVSREKKERFSLILESASTNQTSMYLCASRPGGTEAFFGQGTRLTVV.

The chain joins TRBV12-3 or TRBV12-4 to TRBJ1-5; 9 nucleotides align to TRBD1. Trimming at V came to 5 bases and at J to 4 bases, leaving 6 bases not matched to a gene. There are 15 residues in the CDR3. The CDR3 loop is CASSPGTGRNQPQHF. For the CDR3, the DNA is TGTGCCAGCAGTCCGGGGACAGGGAGAAATCAGCCCCAGCATTTT.

The rearrangement links TRBV12-3 or TRBV12-4 to TRBJ2-5; 10 bases are a match to TRBD2. The length of the CDR3 is 15 residues. V shed 8 bases and J 1 base; nucleotides not matched to a gene: 7. The CDR3, as DNA: TGTGCCAGCGGCCTAGCGGGGGTTGGCCAAGAGACCCAGTACTTC. Amino acids: CASGLAGVGQETQYF.